One sample yielded the 30 T cell receptor beta chains listed below, sequenced in a study of T-cell memory formation after mild COVID-19 (dated by TCRdb to the early 2020s). Library preparation was by 5' RACE. The sequencing machine was an Illumina NovaSeq 6000. The public reads were run again by TCRdb, first through fastp at Q25 and then through MiXCR, and only productive beta chains were kept. Identical CDR3 proteins give one entry, which carries the most common genes and DNA. The sample records roughly 250,000 distinct CDR3 sequences, roughly 15% of which are singletons. The ten largest clones represent 3.5% of the sample. The sequencing sample was made of PBMCs or a T cell subset sorted from them (not recorded which). The receptors originated from a man aged 18 to 29 who had mild COVID-19 (a few samples of this study predate the infection). The sample titles of this study are shuffled in the database, so cell type and time point are left out; the donor was told from shared clones.

The chain carries TRBV5-4 and TRBJ2-3; D not certain. This CDR3 is built from 13 residues. Germline V gene sequence: CDR1 SGHNT, CDR2 YYREEE (reference sequence). Trimming stripped 3 bases from V and 0 bases from J, with 5 bases between. CDR3 region: CASSSDSTDTQYF. The CDR3 DNA is TGTGCCAGCAGCTCTGACAGCACAGATACGCAGTATTTT. Combining the CDR3 with reference TRBV5-4 and TRBJ2-3 gives the whole variable domain ETGVTQSPTHLIKTRGQQVTLRCSSQSGHNTVSWYQQALGQGPQFIFQYYREEENGRGNFPPRFSGLQFPNYSSELNVNALELDDSALYLCASSSDSTDTQYFGPGTRLTVL.

Notes on this clonotype: A much larger clone sits a single nucleotide away, making a read error possible. The genes are TRBV12-3 or TRBV12-4 and TRBJ2-2; D is unclear. V dropped 6 bases and J dropped 3 bases, with 2 bases sitting between them. This CDR3 has 11 residues. CDR3 nucleotide sequence: TGTGCCAGCAGGTACACCGGGGAGCTGTTTTTT. Translating it yields CASRYTGELFF.

Many counts were recorded for this clonotype. The chain employs TRBV12-3 or TRBV12-4 and TRBJ2-5; 7 nucleotides match TRBD2. The CDR3 covers 14 residues. Trimming cost V 6 bases and J 2 bases; bases outside gene matches: 6. The chain's CDR3 is CASSGGGRQETQYF. CDR3 coding DNA: TGTGCCAGCAGCGGCGGGGGAAGACAAGAGACCCAGTACTTC.

The sample holds a few counts of this clonotype. This chain joins TRBV5-1 and TRBJ1-6; weak D call: TRBD1 (5 bases). Germline V gene data show CDR1 as SGHRS and CDR2 as YFSETQ. The CDR3 is 15 amino acids. The V and J ends lost 4 bases and 6 bases respectively, with 14 bases between them. Here the CDR3 reads CASSEGSGRNSPLHF. The CDR3 coding sequence is TGCGCCAGCAGCGAGGGGTCCGGACGTAATTCACCCCTCCACTTT.

The V gene is TRBV19, the J gene TRBJ1-5; D remains ambiguous. This CDR3 is 14 amino acids long. Deletions cut 7 bases from V and 1 base from J, with 11 bases between. Germline CDR1 and CDR2: LNHDA and SQIVND (reference sequence). The CDR3 loop is CASNYGRSNQPQHF. CDR3 nucleotide sequence: TGTGCCAGTAATTACGGACGGAGCAATCAGCCCCAGCATTTT.

The table lists this clonotype with a count of one. The chain links TRBV12-3 or TRBV12-4 to TRBJ2-5; D call uncertain. V lost 3 bases, J lost 4 bases, and 9 bases lay in between. CDR3 length equals 13 residues. The CDR3 here is CASSLGSPETQYF. The DNA of the CDR3 is TGTGCCAGCAGTTTGGGCAGTCCAGAGACCCAGTACTTC.

The CDR3: CASSDRDRRRTEAFF. CDR3 DNA: TGTGCCAGCAGCGACCGGGACAGGCGGAGGACTGAAGCTTTCTTT. This chain links TRBV11-2 with TRBJ1-1, with TRBD1 matching over 8 bases. J gave up 5 bases and V 5 bases, and 10 bases lay outside the gene matches. This CDR3 region has 15 residues. Germline loops: CDR1 SGHAT, CDR2 FQNNGV.

The chain carries TRBV6-1 and TRBJ2-3, with 11 bases that match TRBD2. This CDR3 spans 15 amino acids. CDR1 MNHNS and CDR2 SASEGT come from the germline V gene. Trimming cost V 4 bases and J 6 bases; bases outside gene matches: 6. Here the CDR3 reads CASSAWTSGWDTQYF. CDR3 coding DNA: TGTGCCAGCAGTGCCTGGACTAGCGGGTGGGATACGCAGTATTTT.

V usage is TRBV6-2 or TRBV6-3 and J usage is TRBJ2-1; 7 positions match TRBD2. The CDR3 covers 15 residues. J lost 4 bases, V lost 2 bases, and 5 bases had no gene match. The germline V gene encodes CDR1 MNHEY and CDR2 SVGEGT. The CDR3 DNA sequence: TGTGCCAGCAGTTACCCAGCGGGGCGTTACAATGAGCAGTTCTTC. It is translated as CASSYPAGRYNEQFF.

This clonotype was observed a handful of times. The CDR3 loop reads CASSSGQSSYEQYV. DNA for the CDR3: TGTGCCAGCAGTTCGGGACAGAGCTCCTACGAGCAGTACGTC. The chain carries TRBV28 and TRBJ2-7; 7 bases agree with TRBD1. CDR1 is MDHEN, CDR2 SYDVKM, per germline. V lost 4 bases and J lost 0; bases outside the gene matches: 3. The CDR3 runs to 14 residues.

This chain links TRBV25-1 with TRBJ2-1, with D possibly matching TRBD2 (6 bases). The V end lost 2 bases, the J end lost 2 bases, and 10 bases lay between the germline ends. This CDR3 contains 15 residues. Germline V gene sequence: CDR1 MGHDK, CDR2 SYGVNS. In DNA, the CDR3 is TGTGCCAGCAGTGAAGGCGGGACCCCCTACAATGAGCAGTTCTTC. Translating it yields CASSEGGTPYNEQFF.

This clonotype was seen a handful of times. The V call is TRBV4-1, the J call TRBJ1-2; the D is unclear. V was clipped by 6 bases and J by 0 bases, with 11 bases between them. Germline lookup yields CDR1 MGHRA and CDR2 YSYEKL. The CDR3 length is 14 residues. CDR3 in amino acids: CASRRLGSNYGYTF. In DNA form, the CDR3 reads TGCGCCAGCAGACGGCTGGGATCTAACTATGGCTACACCTTC.

The chain combines TRBV10-3 with TRBJ2-2; D might be TRBD2 (5 bases). V lost 10 bases and J 7 bases, leaving 13 bases between the germline ends. In germline, CDR1 is ENHRY, CDR2 SYGVKD. The CDR3 has 12 amino acids. The CDR3 DNA sequence: TGTGCCACCCACGGTGCGGGCGGGGAGCTGTTTTTT. Amino acids: CATHGAGGELFF.

V is TRBV18 and J is TRBJ1-6, with D tentatively TRBD1 (6 bases). With 6 bases removed from V and 9 bases from J, the gap between germline ends came to 15 bases. The CDR3 contains 14 residues. Germline assignment: CDR1 KGHSH and CDR2 LQKENI. CDR3 bases: TGTGCCAGCTCCCCAGGGGAGGCTGGTTCACCCCTCCACTTT. Translated: CASSPGEAGSPLHF.

The chain joins TRBV6-5 to TRBJ1-6; D may be TRBD1 (5 bases). V gave up 2 bases and J gave up 5 bases, with 13 bases separating them. CDR1 is MNHEY and CDR2 is SVGAGI in the germline V gene. The CDR3 has 16 amino acids. CDR3 residues: CASSYVVGGNNSPLHF. Written as DNA, the CDR3 is TGTGCCAGCAGTTACGTCGTGGGGGGGAATAATTCACCCCTCCACTTT.

The chain links TRBV28 to TRBJ2-5; either TRBD1 or TRBD2 may supply D (5 bases each). CDR1 MDHEN and CDR2 SYDVKM come from the germline V gene. The CDR3 length is 15 residues. V lost 2 bases and J lost 3, with 13 bases in between. CDR3 protein: CASSLTGRGEETQYF. DNA for the CDR3: TGTGCCAGCAGTTTAACGGGACGGGGAGAAGAGACCCAGTACTTC.

The V and J genes are TRBV9 and TRBJ1-1, with D possibly matching TRBD1 (5 bases). CDR1 is SGDLS, CDR2 YYNGEE, per germline. The ends were cut back, 0 bases at V and 4 bases at J, with 10 bases in the middle. The CDR3 contains 14 residues. The CDR3 region has the DNA TGTGCCAGCAGCGTAGACCCGGGGGGCACTGAAGCTTTCTTT. Translation gives CASSVDPGGTEAFF.

The chain is built from TRBV7-2 and TRBJ2-7; D possibly corresponds to TRBD1 (6 bases). Germline assignment: CDR1 SGHTA and CDR2 FQGNSA. V gave up 5 bases and J gave up 0 bases, with 17 bases separating them. The CDR3 totals 16 residues. The CDR3 here is CASSETWDIASYEQYF. CDR3 nucleotides: TGTGCCAGCAGCGAGACATGGGACATCGCCTCCTACGAGCAGTACTTC.

The chain links TRBV4-3 to TRBJ1-2, with a possible D match to TRBD1 (5 bases). The CDR3 runs to 14 residues. V was trimmed by 4 bases and J by 4 bases, leaving 13 bases between them. Germline-derived CDR1 and CDR2 are LGHNA and YSLEER. CDR3 region: CASSRGTGPYGYTF. The DNA for the CDR3 is TGCGCCAGCAGCCGTGGAACAGGCCCCTATGGCTACACCTTC.

This clonotype was detected many times. The chain carries TRBV29-1 and TRBJ2-3, with 9 bases identical to TRBD1. The germline V gene encodes CDR1 SQVTM and CDR2 ANQGSEA. The length of the CDR3 is 16 residues. V was pared by 6 bases and J by 3 bases, with 13 bases of the junction left unmatched. The CDR3 protein is CSVGDRVSSLTDTQYF. The DNA for the CDR3 is TGCAGCGTCGGGGACAGGGTTTCGTCCCTTACAGATACGCAGTATTTT.

The chain has TRBV5-5 and TRBJ1-2; D call uncertain. In germline, CDR1 is SGHKS, CDR2 YYEKEE (reference sequence). With 0 bases removed from V and 10 bases from J, the gap between germline ends came to 10 bases. CDR3 length: 12 amino acids. The CDR3 loop is CASSLGTRNYTF. CDR3 in DNA: TGTGCCAGCAGCTTGGGGACGAGGAACTACACCTTC.

This clonotype was seen more than once but under ten times. The chain joins TRBV7-9 to TRBJ2-5; D is unresolved. Germline CDR1 is SEHNR and CDR2 is FQNEAQ (reference sequence). The CDR3 is 15 amino acids. Deletions cut 8 bases from V and 5 bases from J, with 21 bases between. The CDR3 is CASRWTPTMGETQYF. The CDR3 coding sequence is TGTGCCAGCCGATGGACGCCTACTATGGGGGAGACCCAGTACTTC.

The V gene is TRBV7-6, the J gene TRBJ2-7, with a possible D match to TRBD1 (7 bases). Trimming left V 5 bases short and J 3 bases short, with 17 bases between. Germline V gene data show CDR1 as SGHVS and CDR2 as FNYEAQ. CDR3 size: 15 residues. The CDR3: CASSPRAGGNYEQYV. Here the CDR3 DNA reads TGTGCCAGCAGCCCTCGGGCAGGGGGGAACTACGAGCAGTACGTC.

This clonotype was observed a handful of times. The chain recombines TRBV3-1 with TRBJ2-3, with a weak D call TRBD2 (5 bases). V was pared by 4 bases and J by 10 bases, with 12 bases between. Germline V gene sequence: CDR1 LGHDT, CDR2 YNNKEL (reference sequence). The CDR3 sequence is 12 residues long. The CDR3 DNA follows: TGTGCCAGCAGCCCGACGGGAATCGCGCAGTATTTT. Its protein is CASSPTGIAQYF.

This clonotype was counted many times. The genes are TRBV10-2 and TRBJ1-1; no firm D call. Germline lookup yields CDR1 WSHSY and CDR2 SAAADI. The V and J ends lost 6 bases and 2 bases respectively, with 16 bases between them. The CDR3 is 15 residues long. The CDR3 loop is CASRSPVRYNTEAFF. Written as DNA, the CDR3 is TGCGCCAGCAGATCTCCCGTCCGGTACAACACTGAAGCTTTCTTT.

There are a few counts of this clonotype. V usage is TRBV5-1 and J usage is TRBJ2-4, with 8 bases lining up with TRBD1. V was pared by 4 bases and J by 8 bases, with 8 bases of the junction left unmatched. CDR1 is SGHRS, CDR2 YFSETQ, per germline. The length of the CDR3 is 14 residues. CDR3 DNA sequence: TGCGCCAGCAGCCCTGGACAGGGTTGGGACATTCAGTACTTC. It translates to CASSPGQGWDIQYF.

The chain uses TRBV24-1 and TRBJ2-3, with no clear D. The CDR3 loop spans 11 amino acids. Germline values: CDR1 KGHDR, CDR2 SFDVKD. V was shortened by 6 bases and J by 3 bases, with 3 bases between the two germline ends. DNA for the CDR3: TGTGCCACCAGTACGACAGATACGCAGTATTTT. The encoded protein is CATSTTDTQYF.

V is TRBV20-1 and J is TRBJ1-6; D might be TRBD1 (5 bases). Germline V lookup: CDR1 DFQATT, CDR2 SNEGSKA (reference sequence). V was clipped by 2 bases and J by 8 bases, with 13 bases between them. This CDR3 has 14 amino acids. CDR3 residues: CSARLAGWHSPLHF. CDR3 nucleotides: TGCAGTGCTAGATTGGCAGGGTGGCATTCACCCCTCCACTTT.

This clonotype turned up a few times. The chain has TRBV5-1 and TRBJ2-3, with D perhaps TRBD1 (5 bases). Germline CDR1 and CDR2: SGHRS and YFSETQ. Trimming took off 7 bases at V and 6 bases at J, with 18 bases between the two ends. CDR3 length: 14 residues. In nucleotides, the CDR3 is TGCGCCAGCTCTCTTGGACACTCAGTTGATACGCAGTATTTT. Its translation: CASSLGHSVDTQYF.

This clonotype was detected ten times or more. The CDR3 protein is CASSPQGESYEQYV. The CDR3 region has the DNA TGTGCCAGCAGCCCCCAGGGGGAGTCCTACGAGCAGTACGTC. This chain uses TRBV5-6 with TRBJ2-7, with 7 bases fitting TRBD1. With V trimmed by 4 bases and J by 1 base, 5 bases remained unmatched. Germline CDR1 and CDR2: SGHDT and YYEEEE. This CDR3 has 14 residues.